The rows below give T cell receptor beta chains drawn from one sample of a study of T cell changes during pregnancy in multiple sclerosis. The protocol was immunoSEQ multiplex PCR, while the TCRdb copy is restricted to in-frame clones and leaves out a portion. The sample lists about 70,000 clones, roughly 94% seen once, with over 1.1% in the top ten. The source material was peripheral blood, sampled after pregnancy. These receptors came from a female donor with multiple sclerosis, enrolled in a pregnancy study. The CDR3 runs from the conserved cysteine through the conserved F or W. D genes are given only for firm matches. Not every row has a clone size; where given, it reads once, few, many or a size class.

d_gene | j_gene | v_gene | abundance | CDR3aa | CDR3nt
TRBD2 | TRBJ2-3 | TRBV19 | . | CASTTYSPGLAGTSTDTQYF | TGTGCCAGTACAACATACTCCCCGGGACTAGCGGGGACTAGCACAGATACGCAGTATTTT
. | TRBJ1-1 | TRBV7-9 | . | CASSLDYSEAFF | TGTGCCAGCAGCTTAGATTACTCCGAAGCTTTCTTT
TRBD2 | TRBJ2-1 | TRBV4-1 | . | CASSQVGLAGRQTYNEQFF | TGCGCCAGCAGCCAGGTGGGACTAGCGGGTAGACAAACCTACAATGAGCAGTTCTTC
TRBD1 | TRBJ2-1 | TRBV4-1 | . | CASSPRQGGNEQFF | TGCGCCAGCAGCCCGCGACAGGGTGGCAATGAGCAGTTCTTC
TRBD1 | TRBJ1-1 | TRBV28 | few | CASSQTGVNTEAFF | TGTGCCAGCAGTCAAACAGGGGTTAACACTGAAGCTTTCTTT
. | TRBJ2-1 | TRBV7-6 | . | CASSLSLTNEQFF | TGTGCCAGCAGCTTGAGTCTAACGAATGAGCAGTTCTTC
TRBD1 | TRBJ2-7 | TRBV10-2 | . | CASSERTGGPYEQYF | TGCGCCAGCAGTGAGCGGACAGGGGGCCCCTACGAGCAGTACTTC
TRBD2 | TRBJ2-5 | TRBV28 | medium-sized | CASEGLAGGPRETQYF | TGTGCCAGCGAAGGGCTAGCGGGAGGGCCGCGAGAGACCCAGTACTTC
TRBD1 | TRBJ2-2 | TRBV5-1 | . | CASSGTGSGTGELFF | TGCGCCAGCAGCGGGACAGGATCCGGCACCGGGGAGCTGTTTTTT
. | TRBJ1-1 | TRBV20-1 | . | CATEGGAEAFF | TGCGCCACCGAGGGCGGGGCTGAAGCTTTCTTT
TRBD1 | TRBJ1-1 | TRBV14 | . | CASSQLAGQASRF | TGTGCCAGCAGCCAACTCGCGGGACAGGCCAGCCGTTTT
TRBD2 | TRBJ2-7 | TRBV5-4 | . | CASSLGLAGGPSEQYF | TGTGCCAGCAGCTTGGGACTAGCGGGAGGGCCCAGCGAGCAGTACTTC
TRBD2 | TRBJ2-3 | TRBV28 | . | CATSSGSEDTQYF | TGTGCCACCTCTAGCGGGAGCGAAGATACGCAGTATTTT
TRBD1 | TRBJ2-7 | TRBV6-6 | . | CASSSRTGRLNEQYF | TGTGCCAGCAGTTCGAGGACAGGGCGTCTTAACGAGCAGTACTTC
TRBD1 | TRBJ1-2 | TRBV5-5 | . | CASSSGQVWDGYTF | TGTGCCAGCAGCTCAGGACAGGTATGGGATGGCTACACCTTC
. | TRBJ2-3 | TRBV7-7 | . | CASSPLAHGDTQYF | TGTGCCAGCAGCCCCTTGGCCCATGGAGATACGCAGTATTTT
. | TRBJ1-5 | TRBV6-1 | . | CASKARLLGQPQHF | TGTGCCAGCAAAGCCAGGCTTTTGGGTCAGCCCCAGCATTTT
. | TRBJ1-1 | TRBV29-1 | few | CSVEQAVATEAFF | TGCAGCGTTGAACAGGCCGTTGCCACTGAAGCTTTCTTT
TRBD1 | TRBJ2-7 | TRBV9 | . | CASSVGGTASYEQYF | TGTGCCAGCAGCGTAGGAGGGACAGCATCCTACGAGCAGTACTTC
. | TRBJ1-1 | TRBV30 | . | CAWARPFTEAFF | TGTGCCTGGGCTAGGCCCTTCACTGAAGCTTTCTTT
TRBD1 | TRBJ2-1 | TRBV27 | . | CASSPMTGRSYNEQFF | TGTGCCAGCAGTCCTATGACAGGGAGATCCTACAATGAGCAGTTCTTC
. | TRBJ2-2 | TRBV5-6 | . | CASSLDPGKNTGELFF | TGTGCCAGCAGCCTAGACCCGGGGAAGAACACCGGGGAGCTGTTTTTT
. | TRBJ2-1 | TRBV14 | . | CASSLLSNGRFNEQFF | TGTGCCAGCAGCCTCCTCAGTAACGGGAGATTCAATGAGCAGTTCTTC
TRBD2 | TRBJ2-5 | TRBV2 | . | CASSEQAAGGVETQYF | TGTGCCAGCAGTGAGCAGGCAGCGGGAGGTGTAGAGACCCAGTACTTC
TRBD2 | TRBJ2-7 | TRBV27 | . | CASTGLAGAGEQYF | TGTGCCAGCACCGGACTAGCGGGAGCTGGGGAGCAGTACTTC
TRBD2 | TRBJ2-7 | TRBV19 | . | CASSMGLAGRQANEQYF | TGTGCCAGTAGTATGGGACTAGCGGGTCGACAGGCAAACGAGCAGTACTTC
TRBD2 | TRBJ2-3 | TRBV27 | once | CASSTPSGRSTDTQYF | TGTGCCAGCAGTACCCCTAGCGGGCGCAGCACAGATACGCAGTATTTT
. | TRBJ1-5 | TRBV6-1 | . | CASSGEGLQPQHF | TGTGCCAGCAGTGGGGAGGGCCTTCAGCCCCAGCATTTT
. | TRBJ2-3 | TRBV30 | . | CAWSQTWARDTQYF | TGTGCCTGGAGTCAGACATGGGCTCGAGATACGCAGTATTTT
TRBD1 | TRBJ1-4 | TRBV5-1 | . | CASSFAPGTGGKKLFF | TGCGCCAGCAGCTTTGCCCCCGGGACAGGGGGAAAAAAACTGTTTTTT
TRBD1 | TRBJ2-1 | TRBV5-1 | . | CASSSKDRGDNEQFF | TGCGCCAGCAGCTCTAAGGACAGGGGGGACAATGAGCAGTTCTTC